The 14 T cell receptor beta chains reported below all come from one sample, sequenced in a study of blood T cell repertoires in COVID-19. TCRdb's table, derived via immunoSEQ multiplex PCR, lists solely in-frame clones and lacks some. The sample comprises under 130,000 clones, roughly 88% of which are singletons, and about 3% rests with the top ten. What was sequenced was peripheral blood. These receptors came from a human donor in a cohort sampled during active COVID-19.

This clone was observed a few times. The chain couples TRBV3-1 (or the pseudogene TRBV3-2) to TRBJ1-2; 9 nucleotides agree with TRBD1. Looked up from germline, CDR1 is LGHDT and CDR2 is YNNKEL (reference sequence). CDR3 size: 14 residues. V lost 0 bases to trimming and J lost 6 bases; unmatched junction nucleotides: 2. The CDR3 loop reads CASSQEQGANGYTF. The CDR3 DNA reads TGTGCCAGCAGCCAAGAACAGGGGGCTAATGGCTACACCTTC.

The CDR3, as DNA: TGTGCCAGCAGTGAATTGAGCGGGGAGCTGTTTTTT. It yields the protein CASSELSGELFF. The chain recombines TRBV25-1 with TRBJ2-2; D not resolved. Trimming pared 1 base from V and 7 bases from J, leaving 4 bases between. From germline, CDR1 is MGHDK and CDR2 SYGVNS. The CDR3 loop spans 12 amino acids. Variable domain in full (rest from reference TRBV25-1 and TRBJ2-2): EADIYQTPRYLVIGTGKKITLECSQTMGHDKMYWYQQDPGMELHLIHYSYGVNSTEKGDLSSESTVSRIRTEHFPLTLESARPSHTSQYLCASSELSGELFFGEGSRLTVL.

The V and J genes are TRBV7-9 and TRBJ1-2; the D gene is possibly TRBD1 (5 bases). CDR3 length equals 15 residues. The germline V gene has CDR1 SEHNR and CDR2 FQNEAQ (reference sequence). V shed 6 bases and J shed 4 bases, with 18 bases lying between them. The CDR3: CASSSDSLTFYGYTF. DNA for the CDR3: TGTGCCAGCAGTTCCGACAGCCTAACCTTCTATGGCTACACCTTC.

The V gene is TRBV2, the J gene TRBJ1-4; D is perhaps TRBD1 (5 bases). The CDR3 spans 16 residues. V was trimmed by 5 bases and J by 2 bases, leaving 15 bases between them. The germline V gene encodes CDR1 SNHLY and CDR2 FYNNEI. The CDR3 reads CASSRRSQGTNEKLFF. The CDR3 DNA reads TGTGCCAGCAGTCGACGGTCGCAGGGTACTAATGAAAAACTGTTTTTT.

The chain combines TRBV27 with TRBJ1-2, with a weak D call TRBD1 (6 bases). This CDR3 has 13 residues. Germline V gene lookup returns CDR1 MNHEY and CDR2 SMNVEV (reference sequence). V was pared by 6 bases and J by 2 bases, with 10 bases between. The CDR3 loop reads CASRDTGNYGYTF. CDR3 bases: TGTGCCAGCAGAGATACAGGGAACTATGGCTACACCTTC.

This clone was found once. This chain joins TRBV7-8 and TRBJ2-5, with 8 nucleotides matching TRBD1. In germline, CDR1 is SGHVS, CDR2 FQNEAQ. V lost 3 bases, J lost 5 bases, and 14 bases stayed unmatched. This CDR3 is 17 amino acids long. The CDR3 coding sequence is TGTGCCAGCAGCTTTAGGACAGGGCGCGTATATGGGGAGACCCAGTACTTC. It encodes CASSFRTGRVYGETQYF.

The V and J genes are TRBV19 and TRBJ2-7, with D hard to call. Per germline, CDR1 LNHDA and CDR2 SQIVND (reference sequence). There are 14 residues in the CDR3. With 4 bases removed from V and 3 bases from J, the gap between germline ends came to 13 bases. CDR3 nucleotides: TGTGCCAGTAGTAATACTTTCCAGGTCTACGAGCAGTACTTC. Its translation: CASSNTFQVYEQYF.

The chain recombines TRBV6-6 with TRBJ1-2, with 8 bases fitting TRBD1. Germline trimming cut 8 bases from V and 4 bases from J; bases unmatched to any gene: 15. This CDR3 spans 16 amino acids. Germline V gene lookup returns CDR1 MNHNY and CDR2 SVGAGI (reference sequence). The CDR3 sequence is CASEQGRDRSFYGYTF. As DNA, the CDR3 is TGTGCCAGCGAACAGGGGCGGGACAGGAGTTTCTATGGCTACACCTTC.

The V call is TRBV6-5, the J call TRBJ2-3; 12 positions agree with TRBD2. V was pared by 6 bases and J by 5 bases, with 6 bases of the junction left unmatched. The CDR3 is 15 amino acids. Per the germline V gene, CDR1 is MNHEY and CDR2 is SVGAGI. CDR3 nucleotide sequence: TGTGCCAGCAGCCGGACTAGCGGGGTTGGAGATACGCAGTATTTT. Its protein is CASSRTSGVGDTQYF.

The genes are TRBV7-2 and TRBJ2-2, with D possibly being TRBD1 (5 bases). The germline CDR1 and CDR2 sequences are SGHTA and FQGNSA. V lost 0 bases and J lost 5, with 10 bases in between. The CDR3 has 15 residues. Here the CDR3 DNA reads TGTGCCAGCAGCTTAGCCTCAGGGTTGACCGGGGAGCTGTTTTTT. The encoded protein is CASSLASGLTGELFF.

This clone was detected a few times. The chain is built from TRBV18 and TRBJ2-4; TRBD1 is a possible D gene (6 bases). Per the germline V gene, CDR1 is KGHSH and CDR2 is LQKENI. The CDR3 extends over 15 amino acids. Trimming left V 4 bases short and J 3 bases short, with 13 bases between. In DNA, the CDR3 is TGTGCCAGCTCACGCTCGAGGACAGACAAAAACATTCAGTACTTC. This gives the protein CASSRSRTDKNIQYF.

This chain uses TRBV7-2 with TRBJ2-3; weak D call: TRBD2 (6 bases). CDR1 and CDR2 from the germline V gene are SGHTA and FQGNSA. The CDR3 is made up of 16 amino acids. V gave up 5 bases and J gave up 0 bases, with 15 bases separating them. Written as DNA, the CDR3 is TGTGCCAGCAGCCGTCGATCTAGCGTAAGCACAGATACGCAGTATTTT. Amino acid sequence: CASSRRSSVSTDTQYF. Looking up the rest from reference TRBV7-2 and TRBJ2-3 gives the full variable domain: GAGVSQSPSNKVTEKGKDVELRCDPISGHTALYWYRQSLGQGLEFLIYFQGNSAPDKSGLPSDRFSAERTGGSVSTLTIQRTQQEDSAVYLCASSRRSSVSTDTQYFGPGTRLTVL.

As DNA, the CDR3 is TGCAGCGTTGAAGCTACTAGGCGGGGGGCGAAAGCTAACTATGGCTACACCTTC. Translation gives CSVEATRRGAKANYGYTF. J is TRBJ1-2 and V is TRBV29-1; tentatively, D is TRBD1 (6 bases). V gave up 1 base and J gave up 0 bases, with 21 bases separating them. CDR3 length equals 18 residues. Germline values: CDR1 SQVTM, CDR2 ANQGSEA.

This clone was found once. The junction does not match germline at one end; this may be a read error. The J gene is TRBJ1-5, the V gene TRBV7-9; weak D call: TRBD1 (5 bases). The germline V gene encodes CDR1 SEHNR and CDR2 FQNEAQ (reference sequence). This CDR3 is 12 amino acids long. Here the CDR3 DNA reads TGTGCCAGCAGGTTAGGGGCTGGGCCCCAGCATTTT. It is translated as CASRLGAGPQHF.